This is a list of T cell receptor beta chains from one sample in a study of identical twins. TCRdb ran MiXCR on the 5' RACE reads and lists one entry per CDR3 protein. The sample lists 500,000 to 700,000 distinct CDR3 sequences; under 8.5% were seen once. These same data were also listed under a study on yellow fever vaccine responses in identical twins.

The material sequenced was PBMCs. These receptors were taken from a woman aged 18 to 35 in good health. Each CDR3 is given with its conserved first and last residue.

v_gene	j_gene	len	CDR3aa
TRBV29-1	TRBJ2-1	13	CSAGGRVYNEQFF
TRBV29-1	TRBJ2-1	10	CSAGAHEQFF
TRBV29-1	TRBJ1-1	14	CSVLRGLANTEAFF
TRBV3-1	TRBJ1-1	16	CASSHRAKTVNTEAFF
TRBV20-1	TRBJ2-3	15	CTLGWIQGGTDTQYF
TRBV11-3	TRBJ1-5	13	CASSPESNQPQHF
TRBV28	TRBJ2-5	14	CASSFVLDQETQYF
TRBV15	TRBJ2-4	13	CATREITGGIQYF
TRBV20-1	TRBJ2-7	14	CSARVAFATGEQYF
TRBV20-1	TRBJ1-2	12	CSAPYGSYGYTF
TRBV6-5	TRBJ1-1	13	CASSYVSATEAFF
TRBV4-1	TRBJ2-5	13	CASSQVPLGAQYF
TRBV27	TRBJ2-5	15	CASSPRDRNPETQYF
TRBV14	TRBJ2-7	16	CASSQVTSGPTYEQYF
TRBV12-3/TRBV12-4	TRBJ2-7	13	CASSSGITYEQYF
TRBV20-1	TRBJ2-5	15	CSAQGLAGGSETQYF
TRBV10-3	TRBJ1-1	11	CAISEAGEAFF
TRBV5-1	TRBJ1-1	14	CASSSTGGRTEAFF
TRBV15	TRBJ2-1	15	CATRESGSSYNEQFF
TRBV12-3/TRBV12-4	TRBJ2-7	13	CASRLDSSYEQYF
TRBV11-3	TRBJ2-7	14	CASSLGHNSYEQYF
TRBV7-9	TRBJ2-7	12	CASSTVLYEQYF